The next 24 T cell receptor beta chains were all read from a single sample in a study of blood T cell repertoires in COVID-19. Profiling relied on immunoSEQ multiplex PCR, and the TCRdb table lists in-frame clones only, not all of them. The table has roughly 220,000 clones, around four fifths seen once. Sample: peripheral blood. These receptors came from a man aged 30 to 39 with active or convalescent COVID-19.

This clone was counted many times. The rearrangement uses TRBV7-9 and TRBJ1-2; 8 bases align to TRBD1. The V gene end was trimmed by 5 bases and the J gene end by 6 bases; junction bases not matched to a gene: 11. The CDR3 has 15 amino acids. CDR1 and CDR2 (germline): SEHNR, FQNEAQ (reference sequence). The chain's CDR3 is CASSPGQGTLDGYTF. CDR3 in DNA: TGTGCCAGCAGCCCTGGACAGGGAACTCTGGATGGCTACACCTTC.

This clone was picked up a small number of times. The V call is TRBV15, the J call TRBJ2-5; 8 bases line up with TRBD1. The CDR3 runs 15 residues. The J segment lost 5 bases and the V segment lost 1 base, leaving 6 bases of the junction unmatched. Germline lookup yields CDR1 LNHNV and CDR2 YYDKDF (reference sequence). As DNA, the CDR3 is TGTGCCACCAGCAGAGTGGACAGGGTCATCGAGACCCAGTACTTC. This codes for CATSRVDRVIETQYF.

The chain carries TRBV14 and TRBJ2-3, with 7 positions matching TRBD2. CDR3 size: 17 residues. Unmatched junction bases numbered 17, after V lost 8 bases and J lost 3 bases. CDR1 is SGHDN, CDR2 FVKESK, per germline. CDR3 sequence: CASSPGGPPRGTDTQYF. The CDR3, as DNA: TGTGCCAGCTCACCGGGGGGACCGCCCCGGGGGACAGATACGCAGTATTTT.

CDR3 residues: CASTREVLGANVLTF. CDR3 coding DNA: TGTGCCAGCACGAGGGAGGTCCTTGGGGCCAACGTCCTGACTTTC. The rearrangement links TRBV6-5 to TRBJ2-6; maybe TRBD2 (6 bases). The length of the CDR3 is 15 residues. Germline CDR1 reads MNHEY; CDR2 reads SVGAGI. Trimming took off 7 bases at V and 3 bases at J, with 13 bases between the two ends.

The chain links TRBV28 to TRBJ2-7; 12 positions match TRBD1. From germline, CDR1 is MDHEN and CDR2 SYDVKM. This CDR3 region has 16 residues. The V segment lost 5 bases and the J segment 5 bases; nucleotides outside the gene matches: 10. The chain's CDR3 is CASSTPGQGAFNEQYF. The DNA for the CDR3 is TGTGCCAGCAGTACCCCGGGACAGGGGGCGTTTAACGAGCAGTACTTC. Looking up the rest from reference TRBV28 and TRBJ2-7 gives the full variable domain: DVKVTQSSRYLVKRTGEKVFLECVQDMDHENMFWYRQDPGLGLRLIYFSYDVKMKEKGDIPEGYSVSREKKERFSLILESASTNQTSMYLCASSTPGQGAFNEQYFGPGTRLTVT.

The chain combines TRBV20-1 with TRBJ2-7; D call uncertain. Germline V gene sequence: CDR1 DFQATT, CDR2 SNEGSKA (reference sequence). V was cut by 0 bases and J by 6 bases, with 6 bases left in between. This CDR3 spans 11 amino acids. The CDR3 DNA reads as TGCAGTGCTAGAGATGGTAGCGAGCAGTACTTC. It is translated as CSARDGSEQYF.

This chain joins TRBV10-3 and TRBJ1-4; D is unclear. Germline CDR1 reads ENHRY; CDR2 reads SYGVKD. This CDR3 region has 13 residues. V lost 6 bases to trimming and J lost 8 bases, with 13 bases between them. The CDR3 sequence: CAIRASMGEKLFF. The DNA for the CDR3 is TGTGCCATCAGGGCCAGCATGGGCGAAAAACTGTTTTTT.

This clone was seen a few times. The rearrangement uses TRBV6-4 and TRBJ2-1; 9 bases are a match to TRBD2. The CDR3 loop spans 15 amino acids. The germline gives CDR1 MRHNA, CDR2 SNTAGT. J lost 4 bases, V lost 4 bases, and 5 bases had no gene match. CDR3 sequence (DNA): TGTGCCAGCAGTGTTTCTAGCGGGGTTTACAATGAGCAGTTCTTC. Translation gives CASSVSSGVYNEQFF.

This chain uses TRBV28 with TRBJ1-2; no clear D gene. V was pared by 3 bases and J by 1 base, with 6 bases between. The CDR3 contains 13 residues. CDR1 and CDR2 (germline): MDHEN, SYDVKM. CDR3 sequence reads: CASSLRGNYGYTF. The CDR3, as DNA: TGTGCCAGCAGTTTGCGGGGTAACTATGGCTACACCTTC.

The gene calls are TRBV28 and TRBJ2-1, with 10 bases identical to TRBD1. The CDR3 covers 16 residues. Losses at the gene ends were 7 bases for V and 7 bases for J; bases not matched to a gene: 13. Germline V gene data show CDR1 as MDHEN and CDR2 as SYDVKM. For the CDR3, the DNA is TGTGCCAGCACTCCCTCGGGGACAGGGGCCTGGAATGAGCAGTTCTTC. Protein product: CASTPSGTGAWNEQFF.

This rearrangement joins TRBV4-2 to TRBJ2-1; D is perhaps TRBD2 (6 bases). V lost 0 bases to trimming and J lost 0 bases, with 12 bases between them. Looked up from germline, CDR1 is LGHNA and CDR2 is YNFKEQ. CDR3 length: 17 amino acids. The CDR3 loop reads CASSQDEGLSSYNEQFF. The CDR3 nucleotides read TGTGCCAGCAGCCAAGATGAGGGACTGAGCTCCTACAATGAGCAGTTCTTC.

The chain is built from TRBV4-3 and TRBJ1-5; D unclear. Germline loops: CDR1 LGHNA, CDR2 YSLEER. This CDR3 comprises 14 residues. The ends were cut back, 1 base at V and 7 bases at J, with 11 bases in the middle. CDR3 nucleotides: TGCGCCAGCAGCCAAGGAGAATTCGGGCAGCCCCAGCATTTT. Residues: CASSQGEFGQPQHF.

This sequence joins TRBV12-5 and TRBJ1-1; D gene ambiguous. This CDR3 comprises 9 residues. V gave up 11 bases and J gave up 7 bases, with 8 bases separating them. The germline V gene has CDR1 LGHNT and CDR2 FRNRAP. CDR3 DNA sequence: TGTGCTGCGGCGGTTGAAGCTTTCTTT. Amino acids: CAAAVEAFF.

The rearrangement joins TRBV13 to TRBJ2-1; 11 bases map to TRBD2. Germline CDR1 and CDR2: PRHDT and FYEKMQ (reference sequence). V shed 5 bases, J shed 4 bases, and the junction held 7 bases outside the gene matches. CDR3 length: 16 amino acids. The CDR3 loop reads CASSRDGTSGYNEQFF. The CDR3 bases are TGTGCCAGCAGCAGGGACGGGACTAGCGGATACAATGAGCAGTTCTTC.

The genes are TRBV5-3 and TRBJ1-6; possibly TRBD1 for D (6 bases). TRBV5-3 is an ORF for which the function is uncertain. Trimming cost V 0 bases and J 9 bases, with 19 bases left between them. The CDR3 runs 17 residues. The CDR3 loop reads CARSLEGHPLDPSPLHF. The CDR3 bases are TGTGCCAGAAGCTTGGAGGGACACCCCTTAGATCCTTCACCCCTCCACTTT.

This clone was observed once. The rearrangement joins TRBV5-8 to TRBJ1-2; 7 bases are a match to TRBD1. The CDR3 sequence is 15 residues long. V was clipped by 2 bases and J by 4 bases; unmatched bases: 8. The germline CDR1 and CDR2 sequences are SGHTS and YDEGEE. The CDR3 sequence is CASSFAGTETYGYTF. In DNA, the CDR3 is TGTGCCAGCAGCTTTGCCGGGACAGAGACCTATGGCTACACCTTC.

The sample holds one count of this clone. V gene TRBV29-1 combines with J gene TRBJ1-1; 10 bases line up with TRBD1. V gave up 6 bases and J gave up 3 bases; unmatched junction bases: 4. Germline V CDR1 and CDR2: SQVTM, ANQGSEA. The CDR3 loop spans 13 amino acids. CDR3 residues: CSVPTGGHTEAFF. CDR3 nucleotide sequence: TGCAGCGTACCGACAGGGGGCCACACTGAAGCTTTCTTT.

V gene TRBV11-2 combines with J gene TRBJ1-3; TRBD1 agrees at 7 bases. There are 16 residues in the CDR3. Germline CDR1 SGHAT, CDR2 FQNNGV. V lost 4 bases and J lost 9; bases outside the gene matches: 15. The CDR3 protein is CASSWGVGGGAGTIYF. The DNA for the CDR3 is TGTGCCAGCAGCTGGGGCGTCGGAGGGGGCGCGGGCACCATATATTTT.

This clone was seen once. The gene calls are TRBV19 and TRBJ2-2; D not resolved. This CDR3 is 14 amino acids long. V lost 4 bases to trimming and J lost 0 bases, with 6 bases between them. Looked up from germline, CDR1 is LNHDA and CDR2 is SQIVND (reference sequence). The CDR3 bases are TGTGCCAGTAGTAGAGTCACGAACACCGGGGAGCTGTTTTTT. It codes for CASSRVTNTGELFF.

The chain uses TRBV6-5 and TRBJ2-7, with TRBD1 matching over 7 bases. Germline V lookup: CDR1 MNHEY, CDR2 SVGAGI. The junction had 10 bases not matched to a gene; V was cut back by 8 bases and J by 6 bases. The CDR3 totals 13 residues. The CDR3 region is CASLRGAGGEQYF. In DNA, the CDR3 is TGTGCCAGCCTTCGGGGAGCAGGGGGCGAGCAGTACTTC.

The J gene is TRBJ1-5, the V gene TRBV2; D unclear. The CDR3 contains 14 residues. V was trimmed by 4 bases and J by 2 bases, leaving 9 bases between them. Germline values: CDR1 SNHLY, CDR2 FYNNEI. CDR3 in amino acids: CASSGPQGNQPQHF. CDR3 nucleotide sequence: TGTGCCAGCAGTGGGCCGCAGGGCAATCAGCCCCAGCATTTT.

Details on this clone: The junction departs from germline at one end; a sequencing error may be responsible. This chain links TRBV6-6 with TRBJ2-1, with D perhaps TRBD2 (6 bases). From germline, CDR1 is MNHNY and CDR2 SVGAGI (reference sequence). The CDR3 spans 16 residues. The CDR3 DNA reads TGTGCCACCAGTCCCCGGGGGTATAACTCCTACAATGAGCAGTTCTTC. This translates into CATSPRGYNSYNEQFF.

The chain employs TRBV30 and TRBJ2-2, with D maybe TRBD1 (5 bases). This CDR3 is 15 amino acids long. Germline lookup yields CDR1 GTSNPN and CDR2 SVGIG (reference sequence). V was shortened by 5 bases and J by 3 bases, with 16 bases between the two germline ends. The CDR3 sequence is CAWERAGWDTGELFF. The CDR3 coding sequence is TGTGCCTGGGAGCGTGCAGGGTGGGACACCGGGGAGCTGTTTTTT.

The chain is built from TRBV25-1 and TRBJ2-5; no clear D. This CDR3 is 15 amino acids long. Per the germline V gene, CDR1 is MGHDK and CDR2 is SYGVNS. V was shortened by 3 bases and J by 3 bases, with 14 bases between the two germline ends. The CDR3 here is CASSDPRGPKETQYF. For the CDR3, the DNA is TGTGCCAGCAGTGACCCTAGAGGTCCCAAAGAGACCCAGTACTTC.